The rows below give T cell receptor beta chains drawn from one sample of a study of cytomegalovirus exposure and HLA in healthy donors. The table came from immunoSEQ multiplex PCR; TCRdb's copy has only in-frame clones and leaves some out. The table records fewer than 300,000 clones, 80% of them present only once. Input material: PBMCs. The receptors stem from a girl aged 2 to 10 in good health and CMV-seronegative. Both conserved end residues are part of each CDR3. A D gene is named only where the DNA matches it firmly. Only some rows state a clone size, as once, few, many or a class for expanded clones.

TRBV27	TRBD2	-	TRBJ2-1	CASGRGGNEQFF	TGTGCCAGCGGTCGGGGGGGGAATGAGCAGTTCTTC
TRBV6-9	TRBD1	once	TRBJ1-3	CASSYAKDRGTGNTIYF	TGTGCCAGCAGTTATGCAAAGGACAGGGGTACTGGAAACACCATATATTTT
TRBV7-9	TRBD2	-	TRBJ2-1	CASSLGSTSGGVGEQFF	TGTGCCAGCAGCTTAGGTTCGACTAGCGGGGGGGTTGGAGAGCAGTTCTTC
TRBV5-1	TRBD2	-	TRBJ2-3	CASSLAGGPDTQYF	TGCGCCAGCAGCTTGGCGGGGGGGCCAGATACGCAGTATTTT
TRBV12-5	-	few	TRBJ1-2	CASGLVYQGFNYGYTF	TGTGCTAGTGGTTTGGTATACCAGGGATTTAACTATGGCTACACCTTC
TRBV28	-	-	TRBJ2-7	CASSGGRALILYEQYF	TGTGCCAGCAGTGGGGGCAGGGCCCTAATCCTCTACGAGCAGTACTTC
TRBV6-6	TRBD1	-	TRBJ2-2	CARRQGNTGELFF	TGTGCCCGTCGACAGGGGAACACCGGGGAGCTGTTTTTT
TRBV11-2	TRBD2	-	TRBJ2-7	CASSLAPGTSGMGEQYF	TGTGCCAGCAGCTTAGCCCCCGGGACTAGCGGGATGGGTGAGCAGTACTTC
TRBV6-5	-	few	TRBJ1-1	CASSYFSGGRTEAFF	TGTGCCAGCAGTTACTTCTCGGGGGGAAGGACTGAAGCTTTCTTT
TRBV19	-	-	TRBJ1-3	CASSIANTIYF	TGTGCCAGTAGTATCGCGAACACCATATATTTT
TRBV18	-	-	TRBJ1-2	CASSRRDYGYTF	TGTGCCAGCTCACGGAGAGACTATGGCTACACCTTC
TRBV10-2	TRBD2	-	TRBJ2-1	CASSESDSGSFSYNEQFF	TGCGCCAGCAGTGAGTCGGATAGCGGGAGTTTTTCCTACAATGAGCAGTTCTTC
TRBV5-1	-	-	TRBJ2-7	CASSPGTYEQYF	TGCGCCAGCAGCCCTGGGACATACGAGCAGTACTTC
TRBV5-1	-	-	TRBJ2-3	CASSLEGRGFWTDTQYF	TGCGCCAGCAGCTTGGAGGGTAGGGGGTTTTGGACAGATACGCAGTATTTT
TRBV9	TRBD1	-	TRBJ1-2	CASSPGTEGYTF	TGTGCCAGCAGCCCAGGGACAGAAGGCTACACCTTC
TRBV4-1	-	-	TRBJ2-5	CASSQDSPETQYF	TGCGCCAGCAGCCAAGACAGTCCGGAGACCCAGTACTTC
TRBV29-1	-	few	TRBJ2-3	CSVEDSYSDTQYF	TGCAGCGTTGAAGATAGTTACTCAGATACGCAGTATTTT
TRBV27	TRBD1	-	TRBJ1-2	CASSFSPQGNYGYTF	TGTGCCAGCAGTTTCAGTCCACAGGGGAACTATGGCTACACCTTC
TRBV29-1	-	-	TRBJ1-3	CSAWLASGNTIYF	TGCAGCGCGTGGCTGGCCTCTGGAAACACCATATATTTT
TRBV6-4	-	-	TRBJ2-2	CASSVARDTGELFF	TGTGCCAGCAGTGTAGCCCGCGATACCGGGGAGCTGTTTTTT
TRBV6-5	TRBD1	few	TRBJ1-4	CASSPGGAGEKLFF	TGTGCCAGCAGTCCAGGGGGCGCTGGTGAAAAACTGTTTTTT
TRBV2	TRBD2	-	TRBJ2-1	CASSGGGGSYNEQFF	TGTGCCAGCAGTGGAGGCGGGGGATCCTACAATGAGCAGTTCTTC
TRBV27	-	-	TRBJ2-1	CASSLWGDPYNEQFF	TGTGCCAGCAGTTTATGGGGGGATCCCTACAATGAGCAGTTCTTC
TRBV4-1	-	few	TRBJ1-4	CASSQVGRGATNEKLFF	TGCGCCAGCAGCCAAGTGGGGAGGGGAGCAACTAATGAAAAACTGTTTTTT
TRBV18	TRBD1	-	TRBJ2-1	CASSPGDRLHLDEQFF	TGTGCCAGCTCACCAGGGGACAGGCTCCACTTGGATGAGCAGTTCTTC
TRBV28	-	few	TRBJ2-7	CASSLTGSEQYF	TGTGCCAGCAGTTTAACAGGGAGCGAGCAGTACTTC
TRBV19	TRBD2	-	TRBJ2-3	CASNLGTSLTDTQYF	TGTGCCAGTAATTTAGGGACTAGTCTGACTGATACGCAGTATTTT
TRBV2	-	-	TRBJ2-7	CASSEAASPYEQYF	TGTGCCAGCAGTGAAGCCGCGTCCCCCTACGAGCAGTACTTC
TRBV18	TRBD1	-	TRBJ1-2	CASSPARGPVDYGYTF	TGTGCCAGCTCACCAGCTAGGGGGCCAGTTGACTATGGCTACACCTTC
TRBV27	-	-	TRBJ1-2	CASGPPSGGYYGYTF	TGTGCCAGCGGCCCCCCCTCGGGGGGATACTATGGCTACACCTTC
TRBV9	TRBD1	-	TRBJ1-3	CASSVEGAGGNTIYF	TGTGCCAGCAGCGTAGAGGGGGCTGGAGGAAACACCATATATTTT
TRBV18	-	few	TRBJ2-3	CASSPLLGRAYNTDTQYF	TGTGCCAGCTCACCCCTTCTCGGGCGGGCCTACAACACAGATACGCAGTATTTT
TRBV19	-	-	TRBJ1-5	CASSLEGSCNQPQHF	TGTGCCAGTAGTCTCGAGGGTAGTTGCAATCAGCCCCAGCATTTT
TRBV28	TRBD2	-	TRBJ2-7	CASSTGRTSGAYEQYF	TGTGCCAGCAGCACCGGAAGGACTAGCGGGGCCTACGAGCAGTACTTC
TRBV18	TRBD2	-	TRBJ2-2	CASSPFGLAVNTGELFF	TGTGCCAGCTCACCGTTCGGACTAGCGGTAAACACCGGGGAGCTGTTTTTT
TRBV5-8	-	-	TRBJ2-7	CASSTSGVSLVF	TGTGCCAGCAGCACCTCAGGGGTCTCCTTAGTTTTC
TRBV12-5	-	few	TRBJ2-3	CASGLDRAKPTDTQYF	TGTGCTAGTGGTTTGGACAGGGCCAAACCCACAGATACGCAGTATTTT
TRBV28	TRBD1	-	TRBJ2-7	CASWDRDTYEQYF	TGTGCCAGCTGGGACAGGGACACCTACGAGCAGTACTTC
TRBV27	TRBD2	-	TRBJ2-1	CASTRWSSGSSYNEQFF	TGTGCCAGCACCCGCTGGTCTAGCGGGAGCTCCTACAATGAGCAGTTCTTC
TRBV7-8	-	-	TRBJ2-1	CASSFIKTRSNEQFF	TGTGCCAGCAGTTTCATCAAAACTCGAAGCAATGAGCAGTTCTTC
TRBV7-9	TRBD2	few	TRBJ2-7	CASSGVAGVFYEQYF	TGTGCCAGCAGTGGGGTAGCGGGAGTCTTCTACGAGCAGTACTTC
TRBV5-1	TRBD2	-	TRBJ2-7	CASSSASGRGGGGYEQYF	TGCGCCAGCAGTTCAGCTAGCGGGAGAGGAGGCGGGGGCTACGAGCAGTACTTC
TRBV2	TRBD2	-	TRBJ2-2	CASKPTLAGPPWAGELFF	TGTGCCAGCAAACCGACTCTAGCGGGACCTCCTTGGGCCGGGGAGCTGTTTTTT
TRBV2	-	-	TRBJ1-6	CATRRSSYNSPLHF	TGTGCCACCCGACGGAGCTCCTATAATTCACCCCTCCACTTT
TRBV18	-	once	TRBJ1-2	CASSPGDIPYGYTF	TGTGCCAGCTCACCGGGGGACATTCCCTATGGCTACACCTTC
TRBV5-1	-	-	TRBJ2-5	CASSLFGVGETQYF	TGCGCCAGCAGCTTGTTCGGGGTAGGAGAGACCCAGTACTTC
TRBV28	-	-	TRBJ2-1	CASSRLLGQFF	TGTGCCAGCAGCCGTCTCCTAGGGCAGTTCTTC
TRBV5-8	-	-	TRBJ1-5	CASAFGQPQHF	TGTGCCAGTGCGTTTGGTCAGCCCCAGCATTTT
TRBV5-4	-	-	TRBJ1-2	CASSPGHAQLYGYTF	TGTGCCAGCAGCCCGGGACACGCGCAGCTCTATGGCTACACCTTC
TRBV27	-	-	TRBJ2-7	CASSSLGGRYEQYF	TGTGCCAGCAGTTCCCTGGGGGGAAGGTACGAGCAGTACTTC
TRBV27	-	-	TRBJ1-5	CASSSDRPGRTLTQHF	TGTGCCAGCAGTTCAGACAGGCCCGGACGGACACTAACCCAGCATTTT